This TCR beta chain appears in the sequencing data of a study of blood T cell dynamics during melanoma immunotherapy (TCRdb year 2020). Background for the entire study: Patients with metastatic melanoma were treated with first-line pembrolizumab or nivolumab plus ipilimumab as standard of care in the United Kingdom. To identify early correlates of response, the study profiled peripheral T cell receptor repertoires in patients with metastatic melanoma before and after one cycle of checkpoint inhibitor therapy. Consecutive patients formed a training cohort, and a further independent group of patients from the same centre was pooled into an external validation set. General study outcomes and caveats: Patients who later achieved disease control showed a bifurcated PBMC repertoire reorganization at W3, with increased clonality or increased diversity, unlike progressors. Whether the T cell clones behind the repertoire changes were melanoma-specific or instead reflected general immune activation was something the study could not determine. The relatively small sample size was acknowledged as potentially limiting generalization of the results.

Every bulk PBMC sample was loaded with the same fixed amount of 350 to 450 ng of DNA. The immunoSEQ TCRb Assay kit was used according to manufacturer instructions to amplify TCR beta CDR3 sequences from genomic DNA. The KAPA Library Quantification Kit for Illumina platforms was used to quantify pooled libraries by qPCR. Pooled libraries were clustered at roughly 0.55-1.2 pM and sequenced on an Illumina NextSeq 500. In the paper's pipeline: TCR data were analyzed with immunoSEQ ANALYZER and the R LymphoSeq package. A rearrangement efficiency score was calculated as productive divided by the sum of productive and non-productive CDR3 sequences. Clonality was measured with the Gini coefficient and diversity with the Renyi index at alpha=1, and both measures were compared pairwise between timepoints within each patient. In LymphoSeq, clonal relatedness was computed with an edit distance of 3 and repertoire similarity was computed with the Bhattacharyya coefficient. To classify response, a linear discriminant analysis based on week-3 changes in clonality and diversity was built using the R MASS and caret packages. TCRdb took over this immuneACCESS table, retaining in-frame rearrangements with V and J assigned. Such tables are incomplete; in checked studies, under half of the missing clones stem from an unresolved V gene, and the remainder is unexplained. That table furnishes V, J and clone size, whereas the DNA furnished D and trimming. This sample gives around 6,200 clones in total; around 80% of them show up just once. The biggest ten clones account for 30% to 40% of the sample.

As regards this clone: Its antigen is unknown. The sample holds no much larger clone one base away, and base qualities are not on file.

Read against the paper, the sample's time point label means: week 3, after first cycle of checkpoint inhibitor. Blood samples were collected before treatment (T0) and at week 3 (W3), after the first cycle of checkpoint blockade. Except for a couple of patients with rapid clinical progression, response was assessed 12 weeks after the first infusion by RECIST 1.1; disease control meant complete response, partial response or stable disease. Patients were not eligible if they had prior systemic cancer treatment, concomitant immunosuppressant therapy or synchronous other active malignancies. TCR beta was sequenced in both bulk PBMC and plasma cell-free DNA in order to track circulating cells as well as T cell turnover. PBMC were isolated from blood with Lymphoprep and SepMate tubes, followed by red cell lysis. DNA from PBMC and sorted T cell subsets was extracted with QIAamp DNA Blood Mini kits. Counted from cysteine to phenylalanine, this CDR3 has 14 amino acids. The retained sequence is limited to the CDR3, 42 bases, with the frame set at the first base. V is cut by 2 bases and J by 1 base, and the space between the germline ends is 7 bases. As encoded in the germline V gene (reference sequence), CDR1 is SGHNT while CDR2 is YYREEE.

The chain was built from TRBV5-4 and TRBJ2-1; TRBD2 is possibly the D segment (6 matching bases). The starting material was blood, obtained from a patient treated with checkpoint blockade. The clonotype comes from a human donor with melanoma. The base sequence is TGTGCCAGCAGCTTTGGGGGGTCCTACAATGAGCAGTTCTTC. It specifies CASSFGGSYNEQFF.